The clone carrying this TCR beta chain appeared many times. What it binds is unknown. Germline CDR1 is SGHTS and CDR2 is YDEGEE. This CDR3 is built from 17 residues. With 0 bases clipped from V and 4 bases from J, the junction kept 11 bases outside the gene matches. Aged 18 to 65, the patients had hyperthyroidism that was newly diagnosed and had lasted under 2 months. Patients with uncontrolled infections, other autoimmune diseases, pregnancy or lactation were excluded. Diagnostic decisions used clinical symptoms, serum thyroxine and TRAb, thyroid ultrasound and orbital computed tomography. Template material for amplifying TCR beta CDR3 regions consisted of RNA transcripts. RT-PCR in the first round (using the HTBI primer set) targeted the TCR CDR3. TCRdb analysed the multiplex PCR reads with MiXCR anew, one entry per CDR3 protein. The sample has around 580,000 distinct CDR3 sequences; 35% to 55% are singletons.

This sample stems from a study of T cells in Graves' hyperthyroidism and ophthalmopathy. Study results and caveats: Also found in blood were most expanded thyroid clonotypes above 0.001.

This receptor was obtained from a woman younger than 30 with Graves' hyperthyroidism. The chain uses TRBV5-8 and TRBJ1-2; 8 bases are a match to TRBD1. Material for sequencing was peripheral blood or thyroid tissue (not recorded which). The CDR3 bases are TGTGCCAGCAGCTTGGCGGGGACAGGACCGAAGGGCTATGGCTACACCTTC. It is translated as CASSLAGTGPKGYGYTF.